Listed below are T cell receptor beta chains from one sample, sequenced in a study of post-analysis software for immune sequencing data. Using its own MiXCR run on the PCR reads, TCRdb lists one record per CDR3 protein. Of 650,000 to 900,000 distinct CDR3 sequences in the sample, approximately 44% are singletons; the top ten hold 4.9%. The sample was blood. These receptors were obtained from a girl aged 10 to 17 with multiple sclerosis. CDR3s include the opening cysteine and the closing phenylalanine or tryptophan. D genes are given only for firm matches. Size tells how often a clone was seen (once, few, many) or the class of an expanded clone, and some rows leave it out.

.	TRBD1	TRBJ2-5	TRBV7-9	TGTGCCAGCAGCCACGGACAGGAACAAGAGACCCAGTACTTC	CASSHGQEQETQYF
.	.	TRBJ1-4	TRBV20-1	TGCAGTGCTCCCCTCCCCCTTACAGGCACCCAGGGGGAAAAACTGTTTTTT	CSAPLPLTGTQGEKLFF
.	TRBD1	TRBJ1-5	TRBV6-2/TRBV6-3	TGTGCCAGCGGTTATGGGAAAGGGGGCAAGCCCCAGCATTTT	CASGYGKGGKPQHF
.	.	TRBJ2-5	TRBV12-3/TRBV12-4	TGTGCCAGCGCTGGGGGCCCGACTAGCATCCCGGAGACCCAGTACTTC	CASAGGPTSIPETQYF
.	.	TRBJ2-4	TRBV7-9	TGTGCCAGCAGCCCGCGCGAGGGGGGAGGCGGCATTCAGTACTTC	CASSPREGGGGIQYF
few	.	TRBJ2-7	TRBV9	TGTGCCAGCAGCACAACGCCGGACCACGAGCAGTACTTC	CASSTTPDHEQYF
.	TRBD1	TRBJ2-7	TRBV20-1	TGCAGTGCTAGAGACCGGGACAGAGACTACGAGCAGTACTTC	CSARDRDRDYEQYF
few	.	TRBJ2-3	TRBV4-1	TGCGCCAGCAGCCAAGAGGGGACTGCGACAGATACGCAGTATTTT	CASSQEGTATDTQYF
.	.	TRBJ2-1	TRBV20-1	TGCAGTGCTAGTTTGGGGCGCAATGAGCAGTTCTTC	CSASLGRNEQFF
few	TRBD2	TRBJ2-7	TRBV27	TGTGCCAGCAGTCTAACTAGCGGGAGGGTCTACGAGCAGTACTTC	CASSLTSGRVYEQYF